This T cell receptor beta chain was identified in a study of T cells in Graves' hyperthyroidism and ophthalmopathy. This clonotype was seen a few times. Germline CDR1 and CDR2: SEHNR and FQNEAQ (reference sequence). The CDR3 contains 12 residues. V gave up 8 bases and J gave up 3 bases, with 9 bases separating them. RNA transcripts provided the source from which TCR beta CDR3 regions were amplified. The primer set for the first-round RT-PCR of the TCR CDR3 was HTBI. Each CDR3 protein gets one entry after TCRdb re-called the multiplex PCR reads with MiXCR. The profile covers hundreds of thousands of distinct CDR3 sequences, with approximately 14% appearing a single time and about 10% taken by the ten largest. Stability of Graves' hyperthyroidism was defined as absent ophthalmopathy progression within 18 months. On the basis of clinical symptoms, serum thyroxine and TRAb, thyroid ultrasound and orbital computed tomography, diagnoses were made.

This receptor was taken from a woman aged 18-29 years with Graves' hyperthyroidism. Source material: blood. The chain employs TRBV7-9 and TRBJ2-3, with TRBD1 as a possible D gene (5 bases). In nucleotides, the CDR3 is TGTGCCAGCGACCCAGGGACAGATACGCAGTATTTT. Its protein is CASDPGTDTQYF.